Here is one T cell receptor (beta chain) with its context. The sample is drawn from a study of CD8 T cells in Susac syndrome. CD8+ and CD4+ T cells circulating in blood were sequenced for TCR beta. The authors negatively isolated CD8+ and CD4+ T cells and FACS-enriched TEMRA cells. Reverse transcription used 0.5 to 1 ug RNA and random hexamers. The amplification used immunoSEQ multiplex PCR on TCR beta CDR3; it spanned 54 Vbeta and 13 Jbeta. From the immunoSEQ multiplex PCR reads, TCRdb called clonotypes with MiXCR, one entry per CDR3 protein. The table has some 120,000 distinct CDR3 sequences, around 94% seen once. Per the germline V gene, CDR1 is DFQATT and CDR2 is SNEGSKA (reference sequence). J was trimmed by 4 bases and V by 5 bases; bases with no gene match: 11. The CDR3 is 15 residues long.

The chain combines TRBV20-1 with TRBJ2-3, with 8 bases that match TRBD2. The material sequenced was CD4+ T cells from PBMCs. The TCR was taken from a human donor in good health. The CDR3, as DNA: TGCAGTGCTCAGTGGGGAGCGGGAGTCTCAGATACGCAGTATTTT. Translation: CSAQWGAGVSDTQYF.